The 15 T cell receptor beta chains reported below all come from one sample, sequenced in a study of cytomegalovirus exposure and HLA in healthy donors. Use of 60 Vbeta and 13 Jbeta primers characterized the PCR. Here immunoSEQ multiplex PCR was the method, and the copy in TCRdb shows in-frame clones only, minus some. This sample's clone table lists about 160,000 clones. The sequenced sample was PBMCs. The receptors shown here come from an older woman in good health and CMV-seronegative.

J is TRBJ1-1 and V is TRBV19, with D maybe TRBD1 (6 bases). The CDR3 loop spans 14 amino acids. Germline loops: CDR1 LNHDA, CDR2 SQIVND (reference sequence). Trimming cost V 8 bases and J 0 bases, with 13 bases left between them. The CDR3 bases are TGTGCCAGTTTGAAGGGGGGGATGAACACTGAAGCTTTCTTT. Protein: CASLKGGMNTEAFF.

The chain uses TRBV27 and TRBJ1-2; perhaps TRBD1 as D (5 bases). This CDR3 comprises 13 residues. Germline V lookup: CDR1 MNHEY, CDR2 SMNVEV (reference sequence). V was clipped by 6 bases and J by 8 bases, with 16 bases between them. The CDR3 is CASSPGRVRGYTF. CDR3 in DNA: TGTGCCAGCAGCCCAGGGAGGGTAAGGGGCTACACCTTC.

This chain uses TRBV18 with TRBJ2-7; 8 nucleotides match TRBD2. CDR1 KGHSH and CDR2 LQKENI come from the germline V gene. The CDR3 totals 16 residues. The V and J ends lost 3 bases and 1 base, in that order; junction bases with no gene match: 8. CDR3 bases: TGTGCCAGCTCACCTGGGGATACTAGCGGATCCTACGAGCAGTACTTC. Translation: CASSPGDTSGSYEQYF.

This chain joins TRBV6-5 and TRBJ1-2; D remains ambiguous. V dropped 2 bases and J dropped 5 bases, with 12 bases sitting between them. Germline CDR1 and CDR2: MNHEY and SVGAGI. The CDR3 runs 14 residues. The DNA for the CDR3 is TGTGCCAGCAGTTACCGATACGGGGAATATGGCTACACCTTC. Translation: CASSYRYGEYGYTF.

This sequence joins TRBV9 and TRBJ2-3; TRBD2 is a possible D gene (6 bases). The V gene lost 2 bases and the J gene lost 1 base, with 11 bases spanning the gap. Germline CDR1 and CDR2: SGDLS and YYNGEE. CDR3 length: 15 amino acids. The CDR3 reads CASSVVGGGTDTQYF. As DNA, the CDR3 is TGTGCCAGCAGCGTGGTCGGGGGAGGCACAGATACGCAGTATTTT.

The rearrangement joins TRBV7-9 to TRBJ2-2; D is ambiguous. The germline V gene has CDR1 SEHNR and CDR2 FQNEAQ (reference sequence). V lost 6 bases and J lost 4, with 9 bases in between. The CDR3 contains 13 residues. CDR3 loop: CASRTTGTGELFF. The CDR3 coding sequence is TGTGCCAGCAGAACTACGGGCACCGGGGAGCTGTTTTTT.

The chain recombines TRBV7-9 with TRBJ1-1; TRBD1 aligns across 7 bases. This CDR3 has 15 residues. V lost 5 bases to trimming and J lost 2 bases; unmatched junction nucleotides: 8. Germline V gene sequence: CDR1 SEHNR, CDR2 FQNEAQ (reference sequence). The CDR3: CASSRRTGLNTEAFF. The CDR3, as DNA: TGTGCCAGCAGCCGGCGGACAGGCTTAAACACTGAAGCTTTCTTT.

The V call is TRBV5-4, the J call TRBJ2-6; D possibly corresponds to TRBD1 (6 bases). V lost 4 bases and J lost 11, with 16 bases in between. Germline CDR1 is SGHNT and CDR2 is YYREEE (reference sequence). The CDR3 covers 14 residues. Written as DNA, the CDR3 is TGTGCCAGCAGCCCCCCAGGGGCAAGTGACGTCCTGACTTTC. Its translation is CASSPPGASDVLTF.

The chain couples TRBV7-9 to TRBJ1-6, with D maybe TRBD1 (5 bases). This CDR3 contains 12 residues. Trimming removed 5 bases from V and 15 bases from J, with 14 bases in between. Germline V gene data show CDR1 as SEHNR and CDR2 as FQNEAQ (reference sequence). The CDR3 nucleotides are TGTGCCAGCAGCCCCGGGGGGGATTACCTCCACTTT. This gives the protein CASSPGGDYLHF. Together with reference TRBV7-9 and TRBJ1-6, the CDR3 gives the full variable domain: DTGVSQNPRHKITKRGQNVTFRCDPISEHNRLYWYRQTLGQGPEFLTYFQNEAQLEKSRLLSDRFSAERPKGSFSTLEIQRTEQGDSAMYLCASSPGGDYLHFGNGTRLTVT.

The chain has TRBV28 and TRBJ1-5; TRBD1 agrees at 10 bases. The V and J ends lost 4 bases and 5 bases, in that order; junction bases with no gene match: 2. Germline CDR1 and CDR2: MDHEN and SYDVKM. This CDR3 is built from 14 residues. In DNA, the CDR3 is TGTGCCAGCAGTTGGACAGGGGGGGATCAGCCCCAGCATTTT. Protein product: CASSWTGGDQPQHF.

V and J are TRBV30 and TRBJ1-5, with TRBD1 as a possible D gene (5 bases). This CDR3 contains 14 residues. CDR1 GTSNPN and CDR2 SVGIG come from the germline V gene (reference sequence). V lost 1 base to trimming and J lost 5 bases, with 12 bases between them. CDR3 protein: CAWSGGTSDQPQHF. CDR3 nucleotides: TGTGCCTGGAGTGGAGGGACTTCGGATCAGCCCCAGCATTTT.

The V and J genes are TRBV19 and TRBJ1-2, with TRBD1 matching 7 bases. This CDR3 comprises 15 residues. The junction had 9 bases not matched to a gene; V was cut back by 4 bases and J by 4 bases. Germline V gene lookup returns CDR1 LNHDA and CDR2 SQIVND (reference sequence). The DNA for the CDR3 is TGTGCCAGTAGTACCCGGGACAGCTTATCCTATGGCTACACCTTC. This encodes CASSTRDSLSYGYTF.

The V gene is TRBV18, the J gene TRBJ2-7; the match to TRBD1 covers 10 bases. Germline V lookup: CDR1 KGHSH, CDR2 LQKENI. The CDR3 covers 16 residues. J lost 2 bases, V lost 1 base, and 5 bases had no gene match. The CDR3 is CASSPRQGANPYEQYF. In DNA, the CDR3 is TGTGCCAGCTCACCACGACAGGGGGCGAACCCCTACGAGCAGTACTTC.

V is TRBV6-5 and J is TRBJ2-1; 9 nucleotides line up with TRBD2. In germline, CDR1 is MNHEY, CDR2 SVGAGI. The CDR3 is 15 residues long. With V trimmed by 6 bases and J by 9 bases, 12 bases remained unmatched. The CDR3 spells CASRSTPGLAREQFF. The CDR3 region has the DNA TGTGCCAGCAGATCTACACCGGGACTAGCACGTGAGCAGTTCTTC.

The gene calls are TRBV4-1 and TRBJ1-2; 8 bases align to TRBD1. V was clipped by 1 base and J by 2 bases; unmatched bases: 6. The CDR3 contains 16 residues. The germline V gene encodes CDR1 MGHRA and CDR2 YSYEKL. This CDR3 is CASSQVLSGGNYGYTF. CDR3 nucleotides: TGCGCCAGCAGCCAAGTATTGTCAGGGGGCAACTATGGCTACACCTTC.